This section outlines one T cell receptor (beta chain) sequence together with its context. Between the trimmed V and J ends, which lost 10 bases and 7 bases, there was a span of 14 bases. Germline V CDR1 and CDR2: MGHDK, SYGVNS. The CDR3 covers 12 residues. A single record per CDR3 protein comes from TCRdb applying MiXCR to the 5' RACE reads. The top ten hold around 4.4% of the sample, which has hundreds of thousands of distinct CDR3 sequences, approximately 22% seen once. This sample is part of a study of identical twins. The sample also formed part of further work on T cells expressing NK-cell markers. That work contributes: Dominant NKG2C+ clonotypes were found to form roughly 1.0-7.0% of CD8+ T cells in a handful of donors.

The chain carries TRBV25-1 and TRBJ2-1; D uncertain. The sequenced material came from PBMCs. This receptor was taken from a woman under 30 in good health. CDR3 loop: CATLRLGNEQFF. The DNA for the CDR3 is TGTGCCACCCTACGCTTGGGGAATGAGCAGTTCTTC.